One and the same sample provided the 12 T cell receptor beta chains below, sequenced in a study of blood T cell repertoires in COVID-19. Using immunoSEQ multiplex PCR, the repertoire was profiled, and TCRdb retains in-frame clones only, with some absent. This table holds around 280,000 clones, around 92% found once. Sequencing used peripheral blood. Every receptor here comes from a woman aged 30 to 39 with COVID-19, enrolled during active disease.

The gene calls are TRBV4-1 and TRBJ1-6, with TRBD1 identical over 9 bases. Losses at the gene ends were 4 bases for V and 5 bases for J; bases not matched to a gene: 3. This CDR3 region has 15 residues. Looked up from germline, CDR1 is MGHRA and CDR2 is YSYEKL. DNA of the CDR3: TGCGCCAGCAGCCGTCGACAGGGGGATAATTCACCCCTCCACTTT. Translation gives CASSRRQGDNSPLHF.

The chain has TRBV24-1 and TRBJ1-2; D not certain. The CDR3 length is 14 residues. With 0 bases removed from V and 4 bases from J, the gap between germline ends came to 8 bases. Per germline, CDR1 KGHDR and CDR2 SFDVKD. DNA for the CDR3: TGTGCCACCAGTGATTTGGGGCAGAGCTATGGCTACACCTTC. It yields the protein CATSDLGQSYGYTF.

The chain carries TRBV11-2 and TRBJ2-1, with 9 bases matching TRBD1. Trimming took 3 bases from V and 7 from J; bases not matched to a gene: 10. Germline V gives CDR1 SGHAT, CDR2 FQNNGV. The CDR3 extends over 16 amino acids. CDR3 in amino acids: CASSFEMGTGTNEQFF. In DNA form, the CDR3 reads TGTGCCAGCAGCTTCGAAATGGGGACAGGGACGAATGAGCAGTTCTTC. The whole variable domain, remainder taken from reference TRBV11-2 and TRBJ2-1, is EAGVAQSPRYKIIEKRQSVAFWCNPISGHATLYWYQQILGQGPKLLIQFQNNGVVDDSQLPKDRFSAERLKGVDSTLKIQPAKLEDSAVYLCASSFEMGTGTNEQFFGPGTRLTVL.

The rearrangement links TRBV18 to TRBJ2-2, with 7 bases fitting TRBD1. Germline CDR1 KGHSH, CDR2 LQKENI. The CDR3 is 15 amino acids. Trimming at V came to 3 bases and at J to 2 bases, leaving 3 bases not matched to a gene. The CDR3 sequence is CASSPGTVNTGELFF. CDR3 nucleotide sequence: TGTGCCAGCTCACCCGGGACAGTTAACACCGGGGAGCTGTTTTTT.

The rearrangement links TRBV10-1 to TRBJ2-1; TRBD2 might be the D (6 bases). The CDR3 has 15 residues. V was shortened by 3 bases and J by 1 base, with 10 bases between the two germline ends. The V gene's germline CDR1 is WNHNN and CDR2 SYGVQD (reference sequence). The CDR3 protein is CASSDTGESYNEQFF. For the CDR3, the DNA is TGCGCCAGCAGTGACACGGGGGAGTCCTACAATGAGCAGTTCTTC.

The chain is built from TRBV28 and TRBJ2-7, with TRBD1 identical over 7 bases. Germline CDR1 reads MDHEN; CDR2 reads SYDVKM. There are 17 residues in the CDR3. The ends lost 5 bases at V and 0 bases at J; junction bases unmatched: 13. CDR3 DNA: TGTGCCAGCAGTGGATCCCCAGGGGGACGGCACTCCTACGAGCAGTACTTC. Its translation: CASSGSPGGRHSYEQYF.

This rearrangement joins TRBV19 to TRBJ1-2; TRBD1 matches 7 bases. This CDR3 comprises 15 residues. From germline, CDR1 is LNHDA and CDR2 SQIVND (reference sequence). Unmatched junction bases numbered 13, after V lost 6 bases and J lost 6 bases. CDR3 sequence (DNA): TGTGCCAGTAGCGGACGACAGGGAGCGGCTCATGGCTACACCTTC. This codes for CASSGRQGAAHGYTF.

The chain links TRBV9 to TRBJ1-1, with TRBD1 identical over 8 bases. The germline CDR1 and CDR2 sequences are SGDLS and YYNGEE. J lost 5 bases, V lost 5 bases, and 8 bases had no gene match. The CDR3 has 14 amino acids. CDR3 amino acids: CASSMLTGETEAFF. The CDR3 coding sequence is TGTGCCAGCAGTATGCTGACAGGGGAGACTGAAGCTTTCTTT.

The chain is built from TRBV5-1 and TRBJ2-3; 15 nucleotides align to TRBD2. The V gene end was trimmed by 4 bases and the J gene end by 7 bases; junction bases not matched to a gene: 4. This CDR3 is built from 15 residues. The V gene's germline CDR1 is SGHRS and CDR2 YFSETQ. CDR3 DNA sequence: TGCGCCAGCAGCCCCGGGACTAGCGGGGGGCATACGCAGTATTTT. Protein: CASSPGTSGGHTQYF.

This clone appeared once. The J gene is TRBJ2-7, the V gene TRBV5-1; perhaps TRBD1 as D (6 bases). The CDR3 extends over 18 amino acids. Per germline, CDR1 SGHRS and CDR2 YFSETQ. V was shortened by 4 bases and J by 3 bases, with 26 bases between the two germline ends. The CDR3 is CASSPKVTGKTAGYEQYF. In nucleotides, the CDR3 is TGCGCCAGCAGCCCAAAGGTGACAGGTAAAACGGCCGGCTACGAGCAGTACTTC.

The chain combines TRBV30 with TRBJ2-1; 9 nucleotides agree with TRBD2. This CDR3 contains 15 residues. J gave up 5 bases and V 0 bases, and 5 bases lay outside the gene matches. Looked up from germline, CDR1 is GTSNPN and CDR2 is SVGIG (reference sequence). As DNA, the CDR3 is TGTGCCTGGAGTGTAGGAGCGGGGGGCCACAATGAGCAGTTCTTC. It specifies CAWSVGAGGHNEQFF. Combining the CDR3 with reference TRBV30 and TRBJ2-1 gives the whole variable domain SQTIHQWPATLVQPVGSPLSLECTVEGTSNPNLYWYRQAAGRGLQLLFYSVGIGQISSEVPQNLSASRPQDRQFILSSKKLLLSDSGFYLCAWSVGAGGHNEQFFGPGTRLTVL.

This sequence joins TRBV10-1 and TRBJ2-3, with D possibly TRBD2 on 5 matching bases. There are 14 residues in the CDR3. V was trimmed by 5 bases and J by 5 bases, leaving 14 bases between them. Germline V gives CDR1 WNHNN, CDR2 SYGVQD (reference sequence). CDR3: CASSPEEIGDTQYF. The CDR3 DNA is TGCGCCAGCAGTCCGGAGGAGATTGGAGATACGCAGTATTTT.